The TCR beta chain described here comes from a study of blood T cells in healthy people across ages. The overall study: Template switching captured about one barcoded beta molecule per two T cells. Study-level results: TCR beta diversity, measured per million T cells, fell in a roughly linear way with age.

A sample-barcoded 5' primer and a J-beta primer mix were used in a second PCR of roughly 7 to 12 cycles. Every cDNA molecule bore a tag from a template-switch adaptor containing 12 random nucleotides. MiXCR, applied by TCRdb to the 5' RACE reads, yields one record per CDR3 protein. Of approximately 800,000 distinct CDR3 sequences in the sample, about 53% were seen once. A remark on this clonotype: Its matching antigen is unknown.

The V gene lost 5 bases and the J gene lost 10 bases, with 20 bases spanning the gap. Germline V lookup: CDR1 SGHTA, CDR2 FQGNSA. This CDR3 is built from 15 residues. The V call is TRBV7-2, the J call TRBJ1-4, with D perhaps TRBD1 (6 bases). The specimen sequenced was blood. The TCR comes from an elderly man in good health. The CDR3: CASSPLGTSVGKLFF. CDR3 bases: TGTGCCAGCAGCCCGCTAGGGACATCGGTGGGAAAACTGTTTTTT.